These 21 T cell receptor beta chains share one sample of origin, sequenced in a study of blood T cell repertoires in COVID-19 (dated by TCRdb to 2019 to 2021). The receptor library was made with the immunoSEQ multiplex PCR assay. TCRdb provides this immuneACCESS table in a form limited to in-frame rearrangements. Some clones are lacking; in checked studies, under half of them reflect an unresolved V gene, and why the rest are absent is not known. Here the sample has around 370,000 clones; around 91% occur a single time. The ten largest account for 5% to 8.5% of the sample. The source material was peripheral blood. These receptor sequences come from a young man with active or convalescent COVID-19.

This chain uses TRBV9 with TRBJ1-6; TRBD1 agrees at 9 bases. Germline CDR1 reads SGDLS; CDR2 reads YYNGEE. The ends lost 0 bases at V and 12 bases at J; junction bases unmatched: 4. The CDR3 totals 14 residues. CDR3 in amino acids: CASSVGTGELPLHF. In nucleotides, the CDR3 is TGTGCCAGCAGCGTAGGGACAGGGGAATTACCCCTCCACTTT.

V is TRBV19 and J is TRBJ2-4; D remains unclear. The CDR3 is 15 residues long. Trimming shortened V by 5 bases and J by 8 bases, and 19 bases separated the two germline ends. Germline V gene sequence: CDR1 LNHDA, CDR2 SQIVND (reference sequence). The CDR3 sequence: CASSSSPVSVYIQYF. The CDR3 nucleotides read TGTGCCAGTAGTTCTTCTCCGGTTTCTGTCTACATTCAGTACTTC. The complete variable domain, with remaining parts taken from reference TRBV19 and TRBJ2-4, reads DGGITQSPKYLFRKEGQNVTLSCEQNLNHDAMYWYRQDPGQGLRLIYYSQIVNDFQKGDIAEGYSVSREKKESFPLTVTSAQKNPTAFYLCASSSSPVSVYIQYFGAGTRLSVL.

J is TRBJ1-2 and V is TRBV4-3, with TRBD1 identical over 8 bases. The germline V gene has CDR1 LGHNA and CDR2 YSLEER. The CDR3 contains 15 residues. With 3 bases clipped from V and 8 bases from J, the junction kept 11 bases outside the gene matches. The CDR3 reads CASSQFGTGPAGYTF. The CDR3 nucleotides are TGCGCCAGCAGCCAGTTCGGGACAGGCCCAGCGGGCTACACCTTC.

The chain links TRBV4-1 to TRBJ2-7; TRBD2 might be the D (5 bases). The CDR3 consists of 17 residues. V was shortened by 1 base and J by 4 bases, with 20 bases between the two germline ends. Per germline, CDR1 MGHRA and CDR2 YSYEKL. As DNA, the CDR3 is TGCGCCAGCAGCCAAGTTTTATCAACTGGACTCCTTTACGAGCAGTACTTC. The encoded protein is CASSQVLSTGLLYEQYF.

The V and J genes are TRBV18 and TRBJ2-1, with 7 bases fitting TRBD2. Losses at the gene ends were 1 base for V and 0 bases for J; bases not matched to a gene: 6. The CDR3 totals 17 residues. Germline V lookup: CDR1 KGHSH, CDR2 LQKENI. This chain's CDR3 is CASSPLLPGGSYNEQFF. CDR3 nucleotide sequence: TGTGCCAGCTCACCACTTCTCCCGGGGGGCTCCTACAATGAGCAGTTCTTC.

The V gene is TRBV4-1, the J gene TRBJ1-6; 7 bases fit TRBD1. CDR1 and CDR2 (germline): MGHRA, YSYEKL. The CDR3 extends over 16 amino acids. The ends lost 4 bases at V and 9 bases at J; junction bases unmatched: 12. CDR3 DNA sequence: TGCGCCAGCAGCCTAGCCGGGGACAGCTTTTCTTCACCCCTCCACTTT. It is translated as CASSLAGDSFSSPLHF.

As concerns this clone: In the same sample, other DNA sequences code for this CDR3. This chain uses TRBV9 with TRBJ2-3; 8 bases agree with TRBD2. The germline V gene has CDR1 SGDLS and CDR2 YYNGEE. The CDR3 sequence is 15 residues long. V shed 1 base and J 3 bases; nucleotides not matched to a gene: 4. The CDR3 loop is CASSVSGGPTDTQYF. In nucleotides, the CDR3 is TGTGCCAGCAGCGTATCGGGGGGGCCTACAGATACGCAGTATTTT.

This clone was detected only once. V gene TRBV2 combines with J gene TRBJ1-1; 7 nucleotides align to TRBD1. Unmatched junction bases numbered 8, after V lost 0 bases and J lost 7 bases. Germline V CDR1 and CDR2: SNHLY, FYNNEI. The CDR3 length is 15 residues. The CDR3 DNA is TGTGCCAGCAGTGAAGCCTATTTAGGACAGGATGAAGCTTTCTTT. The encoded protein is CASSEAYLGQDEAFF.

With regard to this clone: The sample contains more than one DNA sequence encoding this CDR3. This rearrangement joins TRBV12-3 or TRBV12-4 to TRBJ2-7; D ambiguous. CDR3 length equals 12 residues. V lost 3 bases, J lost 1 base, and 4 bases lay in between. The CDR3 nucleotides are TGTGCCAGCAGTTTCGGGTCCTACGAGCAGTACTTC. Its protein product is CASSFGSYEQYF.

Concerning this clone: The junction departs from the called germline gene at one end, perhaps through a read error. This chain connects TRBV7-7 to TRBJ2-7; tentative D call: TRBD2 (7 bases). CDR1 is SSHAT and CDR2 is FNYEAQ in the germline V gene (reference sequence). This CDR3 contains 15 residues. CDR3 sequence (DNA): TGTGCTAGCAGCTTATTCGAGGGGGGGGGCTCCGAGCAGTACTTC. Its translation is CASSLFEGGGSEQYF.

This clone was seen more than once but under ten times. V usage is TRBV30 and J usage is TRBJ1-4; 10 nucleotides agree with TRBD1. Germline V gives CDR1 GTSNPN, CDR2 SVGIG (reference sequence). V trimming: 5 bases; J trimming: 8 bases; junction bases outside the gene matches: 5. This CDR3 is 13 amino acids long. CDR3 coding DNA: TGTGCCTGGTCGGACAGGGGGGGGGAAAAACTGTTTTTT. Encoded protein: CAWSDRGGEKLFF.

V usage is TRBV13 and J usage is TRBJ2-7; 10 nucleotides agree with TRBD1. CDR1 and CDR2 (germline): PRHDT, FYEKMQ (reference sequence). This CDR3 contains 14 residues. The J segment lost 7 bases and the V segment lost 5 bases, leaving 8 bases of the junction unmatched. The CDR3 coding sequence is TGTGCCAGCAGCCGAGGACAGGGGGTTGGGGAGCAGTACTTC. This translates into CASSRGQGVGEQYF. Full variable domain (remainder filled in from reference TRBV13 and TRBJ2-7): AAGVIQSPRHLIKEKRETATLKCYPIPRHDTVYWYQQGPGQDPQFLISFYEKMQSDKGSIPDRFSAQQFSDYHSELNMSSLELGDSALYFCASSRGQGVGEQYFGPGTRLTVT.

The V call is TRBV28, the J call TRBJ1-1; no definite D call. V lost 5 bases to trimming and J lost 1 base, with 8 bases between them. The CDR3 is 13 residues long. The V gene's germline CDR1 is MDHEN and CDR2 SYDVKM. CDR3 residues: CASSPPQNTEAFF. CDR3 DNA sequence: TGTGCCAGCAGTCCGCCACAGAACACTGAAGCTTTCTTT.

The CDR3 sequence: CASSKTGGAGYTF. In DNA form, the CDR3 reads TGTGCCAGCAGCAAGACAGGGGGCGCGGGCTACACCTTC. The chain recombines TRBV12-3 or TRBV12-4 with TRBJ1-2, with 10 positions matching TRBD1. J gave up 8 bases and V 6 bases, and 6 bases lay outside the gene matches. CDR3 length equals 13 residues.

The CDR3 loop is CASSPTGIPAFF. CDR3 DNA: TGTGCCAGCAGCCCAACAGGGATCCCAGCTTTCTTT. V and J are TRBV7-9 and TRBJ1-1, with D possibly matching TRBD1 (6 bases). Germline V gives CDR1 SEHNR, CDR2 FQNEAQ (reference sequence). The CDR3 runs 12 residues. V lost 5 bases, J lost 10 bases, and 14 bases lay in between.

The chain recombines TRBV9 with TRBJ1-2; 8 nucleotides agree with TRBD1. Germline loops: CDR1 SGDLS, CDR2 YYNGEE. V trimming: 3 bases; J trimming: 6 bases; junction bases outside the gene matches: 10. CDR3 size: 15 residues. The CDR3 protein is CASSALTGAGDGYTF. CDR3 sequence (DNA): TGTGCCAGCAGCGCACTGACAGGGGCGGGGGATGGCTACACCTTC.

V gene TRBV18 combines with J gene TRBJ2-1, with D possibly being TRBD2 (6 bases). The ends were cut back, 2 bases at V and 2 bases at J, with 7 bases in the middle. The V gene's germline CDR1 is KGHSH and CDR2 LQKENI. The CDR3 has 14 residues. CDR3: CASSPTGAYNEQFF. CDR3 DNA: TGTGCCAGCTCACCAACGGGGGCCTACAATGAGCAGTTCTTC. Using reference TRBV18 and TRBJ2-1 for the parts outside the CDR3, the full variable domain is NAGVMQNPRHLVRRRGQEARLRCSPMKGHSHVYWYRQLPEEGLKFMVYLQKENIIDESGMPKERFSAEFPKEGPSILRIQQVVRGDSAAYFCASSPTGAYNEQFFGPGTRLTVL.

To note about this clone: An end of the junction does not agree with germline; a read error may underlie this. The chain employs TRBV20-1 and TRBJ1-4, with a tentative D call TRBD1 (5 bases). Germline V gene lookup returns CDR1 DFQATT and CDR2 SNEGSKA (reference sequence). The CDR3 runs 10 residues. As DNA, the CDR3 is TGCAGTGCTAAACAAGGAGACAGCGTTTTT. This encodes CSAKQGDSVF.

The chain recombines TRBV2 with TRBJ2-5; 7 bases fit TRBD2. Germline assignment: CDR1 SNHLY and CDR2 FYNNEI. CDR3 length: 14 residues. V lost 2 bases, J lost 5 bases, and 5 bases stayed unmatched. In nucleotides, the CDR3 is TGTGCCAGCAGTGAACTTGCGGGAGAGGAGACCCAGTACTTC. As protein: CASSELAGEETQYF.

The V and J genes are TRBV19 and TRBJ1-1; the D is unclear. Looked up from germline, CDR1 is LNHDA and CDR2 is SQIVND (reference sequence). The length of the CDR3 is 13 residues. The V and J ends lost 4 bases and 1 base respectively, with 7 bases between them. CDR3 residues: CASSTPENTEAFF. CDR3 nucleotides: TGTGCCAGTAGTACCCCAGAGAACACTGAAGCTTTCTTT. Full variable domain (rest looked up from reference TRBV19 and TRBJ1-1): DGGITQSPKYLFRKEGQNVTLSCEQNLNHDAMYWYRQDPGQGLRLIYYSQIVNDFQKGDIAEGYSVSREKKESFPLTVTSAQKNPTAFYLCASSTPENTEAFFGQGTRLTVV.

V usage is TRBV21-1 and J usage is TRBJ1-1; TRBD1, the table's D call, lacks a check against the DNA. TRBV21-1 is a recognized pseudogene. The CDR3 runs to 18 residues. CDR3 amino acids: CASSKGATGAILNTEAFF. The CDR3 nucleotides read TGTGCCAGCAGCAAAGGTGCGACAGGGGCCATATTGAACACTGAAGCTTTCTTT.